These T cell receptor beta chains were read from a single sample in a study of technical replicates of blood from a few donors. Profiled with immunoSEQ multiplex PCR; TCRdb holds only in-frame clones, not every one. The repertoire holds approximately 75,000 clones, 95% to 98% seen once, with under 0.3% in the top ten. Sequencing was performed on T cells isolated from PBMCs. The receptors here all came from a human donor in good health. The CDR3 runs from the conserved cysteine through the conserved F or W. A D gene is named only where the DNA matches it firmly. Expanded clones are given a class, and other clones once, few, many or no size at all.

CATSFYQEDGYTF	TGCGCCACCTCGTTCTATCAGGAAGACGGCTACACCTTC	TRBV5-1	TRBJ1-2	-	-
CASSQAGDTSTYEQYF	TGTGCCAGCAGCCAGGCCGGTGATACCAGTACCTACGAGCAGTACTTC	TRBV7-6	TRBJ2-7	-	-
CAIRSTGGQDTQYF	TGTGCCATCAGATCGACAGGGGGCCAGGATACGCAGTATTTT	TRBV10-3	TRBJ2-3	TRBD1	-
CASGDRADLQETQYF	TGTGCCAGCGGGGACAGGGCTGACCTCCAAGAGACCCAGTACTTC	TRBV9	TRBJ2-5	TRBD1	-
CASRNTGGYNEQFF	TGTGCCAGTAGAAATACAGGGGGTTACAATGAGCAGTTCTTC	TRBV19	TRBJ2-1	TRBD1	-
CASSFNRDRVSTGELFF	TGTGCCAGCAGTTTTAACCGGGACAGGGTTTCTACCGGGGAGCTGTTTTTT	TRBV7-6	TRBJ2-2	TRBD1	-
CASSQVQGGAYGYTF	TGCGCCAGCAGCCAAGTGCAGGGCGGCGCCTATGGCTACACCTTC	TRBV4-1	TRBJ1-2	-	-
CASSYPREGGYNEQFF	TGTGCCAGCAGTTACCCCAGGGAGGGAGGGTACAATGAGCAGTTCTTC	TRBV6-5	TRBJ2-1	TRBD2	-
CASSLQGVPLSGANVLTF	TGCGCCAGCAGCTTACAGGGGGTACCTCTCTCTGGGGCCAACGTCCTGACTTTC	TRBV5-1	TRBJ2-6	TRBD1	-
CASSSGDSNQPQHF	TGTGCCAGCAGTTCAGGGGATAGCAATCAGCCCCAGCATTTT	TRBV27	TRBJ1-5	-	-
CASSLESDRGGGELFF	TGTGCCAGCAGCTTGGAGTCGGACAGGGGTGGCGGGGAGCTGTTTTTT	TRBV5-6	TRBJ2-2	TRBD1	-
CASSGQMNTEAFF	TGCGCCAGCAGCGGACAGATGAACACTGAAGCTTTCTTT	TRBV4-1	TRBJ1-1	-	-
CASGTAYEQYF	TGTGCCAGTGGGACAGCCTACGAGCAGTACTTC	TRBV6-5	TRBJ2-7	TRBD1	-
CASKTTGRSYNEQFF	TGTGCCAGCAAAACGACAGGGAGGTCCTACAATGAGCAGTTCTTC	TRBV11-2	TRBJ2-1	-	once
CASSDPGLGEKNYGYTF	TGTGCCAGCAGTGATCCGGGACTAGGCGAAAAAAACTATGGCTACACCTTC	TRBV2	TRBJ1-2	-	-
CASSYGGSYEQYF	TGTGCCAGCAGTTACGGGGGGTCCTACGAGCAGTACTTC	TRBV6-5	TRBJ2-7	-	-
CASSAGQGGNTIYF	TGTGCCAGCAGCGCGGGACAGGGAGGAAACACCATATATTTT	TRBV9	TRBJ1-3	TRBD1	-
CAWRSLRLNTEAFF	TGTGCCTGGAGGTCCCTCCGGTTGAACACTGAAGCTTTCTTT	TRBV30	TRBJ1-1	-	-
CASSESRTSRNEAFF	TGCGCCAGCAGTGAGTCGAGGACAAGTAGAAATGAAGCTTTCTTT	TRBV10-1	TRBJ1-1	-	-
CSAPGLGYNEQFF	TGCAGCGCTCCGGGACTGGGCTACAATGAGCAGTTCTTC	TRBV29-1	TRBJ2-1	-	-
CASSRGNEQFF	TGTGCCAGCTCCAGGGGGAATGAGCAGTTCTTC	TRBV6-5	TRBJ2-1	TRBD1	-
CASSYWTSGTGGELFF	TGTGCCAGCAGCTACTGGACTAGCGGGACGGGGGGGGAGCTGTTTTTT	TRBV5-6	TRBJ2-2	TRBD2	-
CASSQRGLVSSYEQYF	TGCGCCAGCAGCCAAAGGGGCCTAGTTAGCTCCTACGAGCAGTACTTC	TRBV4-1	TRBJ2-7	-	-
CSVGSRLAENIQYF	TGCAGCGTTGGGTCGAGGCTAGCGGAAAACATTCAGTACTTC	TRBV29-1	TRBJ2-4	TRBD2	-
CASSYSRSGAGNTIYF	TGTGCCAGCAGTTACTCGAGGTCAGGGGCTGGAAACACCATATATTTT	TRBV6-5	TRBJ1-3	-	-
CASSLERLAGGPSRRETQYF	TGTGCCAGCAGTTTGGAACGGCTAGCGGGAGGGCCCAGCAGGAGAGAGACCCAGTACTTC	TRBV27	TRBJ2-5	TRBD2	-
CATFSDSNYGYTF	TGTGCCACCTTCTCCGACAGCAACTATGGCTACACCTTC	TRBV25-1	TRBJ1-2	-	-
CASSQHVKGGIRTDTQYF	TGCGCCAGCAGTCAACACGTAAAAGGGGGCATAAGGACAGATACGCAGTATTTT	TRBV23-1	TRBJ2-3	TRBD1	-
CASSSQTVTDTQYF	TGTGCCAGCAGCTCTCAGACAGTGACAGATACGCAGTATTTT	TRBV13	TRBJ2-3	-	-
CASSVEGQGAEVGGYTF	TGTGCCAGCAGCGTAGAAGGACAGGGGGCTGAGGTTGGGGGCTACACCTTC	TRBV9	TRBJ1-2	TRBD1	-
CAWSATSALAFYNEQFF	TGTGCCTGGAGTGCCACTTCGGCGCTAGCATTCTACAATGAGCAGTTCTTC	TRBV30	TRBJ2-1	-	-
CASSQGLAGGVYEQYF	TGTGCCAGCAGCCAAGGACTAGCGGGAGGAGTCTACGAGCAGTACTTC	TRBV4-2	TRBJ2-7	TRBD2	once
CASSLRGRDEQYF	TGTGCCAGCAGCTTGCGGGGCAGGGACGAGCAGTACTTC	TRBV11-3	TRBJ2-7	-	-
CASSYRGFGEKLFF	TGTGCCAGCAGTTACAGGGGCTTTGGTGAAAAACTGTTTTTT	TRBV6-5	TRBJ1-4	-	-
CASSPKGRFSQGEQYF	TGTGCCAGCAGCCCAAAGGGAAGATTCTCCCAGGGCGAGCAGTACTTC	TRBV7-6	TRBJ2-7	-	-
CASSESAAASTEAFF	TGCGCCAGCAGTGAGTCGGCGGCCGCTTCCACTGAAGCTTTCTTT	TRBV10-2	TRBJ1-1	-	-
CAISPTVTLTDTQYF	TGTGCCATCAGCCCCACAGTTACGCTCACAGATACGCAGTATTTT	TRBV10-3	TRBJ2-3	-	-
CASSPRDSNQPQHF	TGTGCCAGCAGCCCCCGGGACAGTAATCAGCCCCAGCATTTT	TRBV7-9	TRBJ1-5	TRBD1	once
CASSAFFRQGVNPSSGANVLTF	TGTGCCAGCAGCGCATTCTTTAGACAGGGGGTAAACCCATCCTCTGGGGCCAACGTCCTGACTTTC	TRBV9	TRBJ2-6	TRBD1	-
CASSETDYNEQFF	TGTGCCAGCAGTGAAACTGATTACAATGAGCAGTTCTTC	TRBV2	TRBJ2-1	-	-
CASSVAGRPYEQYF	TGTGCCAGCAGCGTAGCGGGGAGACCCTACGAGCAGTACTTC	TRBV9	TRBJ2-7	-	-
CASSLGASADTQYF	TGTGCCAGCAGCTTAGGGGCTTCCGCAGATACGCAGTATTTT	TRBV11-2	TRBJ2-3	-	-
CASSSSTSEVIDTQYF	TGTGCCAGCAGCTCCTCGACTAGCGAGGTTATAGATACGCAGTATTTT	TRBV11-2	TRBJ2-3	TRBD2	-
CASSRDSPPYEQYF	TGTGCCAGCAGTAGAGACAGTCCCCCCTACGAGCAGTACTTC	TRBV6-5	TRBJ2-7	-	-
CASSAGLAVGNEQFF	TGTGCCAGCAGCGCAGGACTAGCGGTTGGGAATGAGCAGTTCTTC	TRBV7-2	TRBJ2-1	TRBD2	-
CASGLAGDRGTFYSYNEQFF	TGTGCTAGTGGTTTGGCGGGGGACAGGGGGACTTTCTATTCCTACAATGAGCAGTTCTTC	TRBV12-5	TRBJ2-1	TRBD1	-
CAIRAENTDTQYF	TGTGCCATCAGAGCGGAAAACACAGATACGCAGTATTTT	TRBV10-3	TRBJ2-3	-	-
CASSEPGLAGACSYEQYF	TGTGCCAGCAGTGAGCCGGGACTAGCGGGAGCATGCTCCTACGAGCAGTACTTC	TRBV25-1	TRBJ2-7	TRBD2	-
CAWSFYLTATNEKLFF	TGTGCCTGGAGCTTTTACCTGACAGCAACTAATGAAAAACTGTTTTTT	TRBV30	TRBJ1-4	-	-
CASSAYLGQGGEAFF	TGTGCCAGCAGTGCATATTTGGGACAGGGTGGTGAAGCTTTCTTT	TRBV25-1	TRBJ1-1	TRBD1	-
CASSTRQDYNEQFF	TGCGCCAGCAGCACCCGACAGGACTACAATGAGCAGTTCTTC	TRBV5-1	TRBJ2-1	-	-
CASSARITNTGELFF	TGTGCCAGCAGCGCCAGAATAACGAACACCGGGGAGCTGTTTTTT	TRBV9	TRBJ2-2	-	-
CATSRGSSTVADTQYF	TGTGCCACCAGCAGAGGGTCTTCCACGGTAGCAGATACGCAGTATTTT	TRBV15	TRBJ2-3	-	-